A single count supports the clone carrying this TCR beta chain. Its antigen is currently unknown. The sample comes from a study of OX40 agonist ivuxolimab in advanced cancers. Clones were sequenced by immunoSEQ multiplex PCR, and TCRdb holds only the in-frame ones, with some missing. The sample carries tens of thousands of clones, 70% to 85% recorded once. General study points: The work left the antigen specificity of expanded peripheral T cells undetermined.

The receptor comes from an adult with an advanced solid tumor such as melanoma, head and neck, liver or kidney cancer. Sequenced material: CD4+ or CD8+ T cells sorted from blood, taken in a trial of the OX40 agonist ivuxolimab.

CDR3 sequence (DNA): TGTGCCACCAGCAGAGATTGGACAGGGGAAACTGAAGCTTTCTTT. Protein product: CATSRDWTGETEAFF. This sequence joins TRBV15 and TRBJ1-1, with TRBD1 matching 9 bases. The CDR3 has 15 residues. J gave up 5 bases and V 0 bases, and 4 bases lay outside the gene matches. Germline CDR1 is LNHNV and CDR2 is YYDKDF (reference sequence).